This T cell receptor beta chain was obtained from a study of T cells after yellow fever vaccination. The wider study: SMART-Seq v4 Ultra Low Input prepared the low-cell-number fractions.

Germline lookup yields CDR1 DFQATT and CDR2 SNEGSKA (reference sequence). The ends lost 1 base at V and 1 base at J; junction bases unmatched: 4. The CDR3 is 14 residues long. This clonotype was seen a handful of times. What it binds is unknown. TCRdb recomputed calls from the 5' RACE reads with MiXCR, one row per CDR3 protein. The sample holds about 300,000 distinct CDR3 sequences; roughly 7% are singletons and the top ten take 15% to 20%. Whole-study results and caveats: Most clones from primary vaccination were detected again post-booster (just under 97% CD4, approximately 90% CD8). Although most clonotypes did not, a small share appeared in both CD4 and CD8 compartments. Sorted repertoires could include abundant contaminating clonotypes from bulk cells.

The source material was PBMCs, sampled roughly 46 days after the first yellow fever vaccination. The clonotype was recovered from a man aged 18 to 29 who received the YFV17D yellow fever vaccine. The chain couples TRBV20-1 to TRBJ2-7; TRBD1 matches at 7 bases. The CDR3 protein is CSARAPTGSYEQYF. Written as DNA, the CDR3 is TGCAGTGCTAGAGCCCCGACAGGGTCCTACGAGCAGTACTTC.